The present entry profiles one T cell receptor (beta chain) with its context. Antigen specificity is unknown. The CDR3 runs 13 residues. Looked up from germline, CDR1 is SGHNT and CDR2 is YYREEE (reference sequence). With 1 base removed from V and 1 base from J, the gap between germline ends came to 5 bases. With a J-beta primer mix and a sample-barcoded 5' primer, a second PCR ran about 6 to 11 cycles. A tag from a template-switch adaptor with 12 random nucleotides marked each cDNA molecule. One entry per CDR3 protein results from TCRdb running MiXCR on the 5' RACE reads. Seen here are approximately 1.5 million distinct CDR3 sequences, roughly 30% observed once, and the top ten hold 11%. This entry is derived from a study of blood T cells in healthy people across ages. Study-wide findings and caveats: Older age coincided with a roughly linear decline in TCR beta diversity per million T cells.

The material sequenced was blood. This chain links TRBV5-4 with TRBJ1-2, with D unclear. This clonotype was sampled from a woman in her twenties or thirties in good health. Here the CDR3 DNA reads TGTGCCAGCAGCTTGCATAATAACTATGGCTACACCTTC. It codes for CASSLHNNYGYTF.